These 32 T cell receptor beta chains share one sample of origin, sequenced in a study of blood T cell repertoires in COVID-19. Using immunoSEQ multiplex PCR, the repertoire was profiled, and TCRdb retains in-frame clones only, with some absent. The table lists a few hundred thousand clones, 75% to 90% of them singletons. The sequenced material came from peripheral blood. The receptor set was obtained from a man aged 25 to 40 with active or convalescent COVID-19.

This chain connects TRBV7-2 to TRBJ2-1; 15 nucleotides agree with TRBD2. From germline, CDR1 is SGHTA and CDR2 FQGNSA. CDR3 length equals 17 residues. V was clipped by 6 bases and J by 4 bases; unmatched bases: 7. The CDR3, as DNA: TGTGCCAGCAGTCGGACTAGCGGGGGGGTTGGGTACAATGAGCAGTTCTTC. Amino acid sequence: CASSRTSGGVGYNEQFF.

The rearrangement uses TRBV30 and TRBJ2-2, with TRBD1 as a possible D gene (6 bases). V was shortened by 2 bases and J by 2 bases, with 18 bases between the two germline ends. Looked up from germline, CDR1 is GTSNPN and CDR2 is SVGIG (reference sequence). The CDR3 loop spans 17 amino acids. The CDR3 protein is CAWSSNPGTLNTGELFF. DNA for the CDR3: TGTGCCTGGAGTTCCAATCCCGGGACACTTAACACCGGGGAGCTGTTTTTT.

The CDR3 DNA reads as TGTGCCAGCAGCGCGATACAGGGCGCTACGGGGGGAAACACCATATATTTT. Its translation is CASSAIQGATGGNTIYF. V is TRBV7-2 and J is TRBJ1-3; D possibly corresponds to TRBD1 (6 bases). The CDR3 runs to 17 residues. Trimming pared 5 bases from V and 4 bases from J, leaving 21 bases between. Germline assignment: CDR1 SGHTA and CDR2 FQGNSA.

The chain links TRBV29-1 to TRBJ1-1, with TRBD1 as a possible D gene (5 bases). In germline, CDR1 is SQVTM, CDR2 ANQGSEA. CDR3 length: 14 residues. V was pared by 3 bases and J by 3 bases, with 14 bases between. CDR3 sequence: CSVDREGYDTEAFF. As DNA, the CDR3 is TGCAGCGTTGACAGGGAGGGGTATGACACTGAAGCTTTCTTT.

V gene TRBV18 combines with J gene TRBJ1-2; TRBD1 matches at 11 bases. The CDR3 length is 16 residues. Germline V CDR1 and CDR2: KGHSH, LQKENI. The junction had 9 bases not matched to a gene; V was cut back by 2 bases and J by 7 bases. CDR3 amino acids: CASSPSGQGDSRGYTF. The DNA of the CDR3 is TGTGCCAGCTCACCATCGGGACAGGGGGACTCTCGTGGCTACACCTTC.

The chain has TRBV6-1 and TRBJ1-1; D gene uncertain. CDR1 is MNHNS, CDR2 SASEGT, per germline. V lost 0 bases and J lost 0, with 11 bases in between. The CDR3 runs to 16 residues. As DNA, the CDR3 is TGTGCCAGCAGTGAAGCCTTGTACACACTGAACACTGAAGCTTTCTTT. Protein product: CASSEALYTLNTEAFF.

The CDR3 bases are TGTGCCAGCAGCGGGCAGACAGGGTTCAGTTCACCCCTCCACTTT. Its translation is CASSGQTGFSSPLHF. The rearrangement joins TRBV9 to TRBJ1-6, with TRBD1 identical over 7 bases. Germline V gene data show CDR1 as SGDLS and CDR2 as YYNGEE. The CDR3 contains 15 residues. The J segment lost 9 bases and the V segment lost 3 bases, leaving 9 bases of the junction unmatched.

The V call is TRBV7-2, the J call TRBJ1-1; D perhaps matches TRBD1 (5 bases). Germline-derived CDR1 and CDR2 are SGHTA and FQGNSA. V lost 5 bases to trimming and J lost 1 base, with 11 bases between them. There are 14 residues in the CDR3. The CDR3 protein is CASSLTVQNTEAFF. The CDR3 nucleotides are TGTGCCAGCAGCCTGACAGTACAGAACACTGAAGCTTTCTTT.

The chain carries TRBV7-8 and TRBJ1-3; D is perhaps TRBD1 (5 bases). Trimming took off 1 base at V and 9 bases at J, with 13 bases between the two ends. Germline-derived CDR1 and CDR2 are SGHVS and FQNEAQ. The CDR3 runs to 14 residues. The CDR3 nucleotides are TGTGCCAGCAGCTTAGATACCGGGGGAGGCACCATATATTTT. This translates into CASSLDTGGGTIYF.

The chain couples TRBV6-5 to TRBJ1-1, with D perhaps TRBD1 (5 bases). Germline values: CDR1 MNHEY, CDR2 SVGAGI. The CDR3 extends over 15 amino acids. The CDR3 protein is CANSRSWGEGTEAFF. The CDR3 DNA is TGTGCGAATTCCCGGTCGTGGGGGGAAGGCACTGAAGCTTTCTTT.

CDR3 amino acids: CASSSTGLRTEAFF. The CDR3 nucleotides read TGTGCCAGCTCATCAACAGGCCTTCGGACTGAAGCTTTCTTT. The chain is built from TRBV18 and TRBJ1-1, with D possibly TRBD1 on 5 matching bases. The CDR3 has 14 residues. Germline V gene sequence: CDR1 KGHSH, CDR2 LQKENI. Trimming took off 5 bases at V and 5 bases at J, with 15 bases between the two ends.

The genes are TRBV5-1 and TRBJ2-5; 8 positions match TRBD2. The CDR3 loop spans 14 amino acids. The V segment lost 6 bases and the J segment 3 bases; nucleotides outside the gene matches: 7. CDR1 SGHRS and CDR2 YFSETQ come from the germline V gene. The CDR3 region has the DNA TGCGCCAGCACGGCTAGCGGGTTGGAAGAGACCCAGTACTTC. Translation: CASTASGLEETQYF.

This sequence joins TRBV13 and TRBJ2-1, with 9 nucleotides matching TRBD2. J lost 8 bases, V lost 2 bases, and 7 bases had no gene match. The CDR3 has 15 amino acids. Germline V gene sequence: CDR1 PRHDT, CDR2 FYEKMQ (reference sequence). Here the CDR3 DNA reads TGTGCCAGCAGCTTACTGCGGGGGGGCGGCGATGAGCAGTTCTTC. It is translated as CASSLLRGGGDEQFF.

This clone was observed a handful of times. The chain is built from TRBV6-6 and TRBJ2-2; no reliable D call. V gave up 8 bases and J gave up 10 bases, with 14 bases separating them. The CDR3 loop spans 12 amino acids. Germline CDR1 reads MNHNY; CDR2 reads SVGAGI (reference sequence). CDR3 in DNA: TGTGCCAGCCAGGCCCCCCCCGAGGAGCTGTTTTTT. Protein product: CASQAPPEELFF.

The chain combines TRBV5-6 with TRBJ1-5; 7 bases are shared with TRBD1. The CDR3 has 17 amino acids. J gave up 4 bases and V 1 base, and 11 bases lay outside the gene matches. Germline CDR1 is SGHDT and CDR2 is YYEEEE. CDR3 in DNA: TGTGCCAGCAGCTTGTGGGGACCGGGACAGCAAAATCAGCCCCAGCATTTT. Residues: CASSLWGPGQQNQPQHF.

The gene calls are TRBV10-3 and TRBJ1-6; 9 positions match TRBD1. Germline V CDR1 and CDR2: ENHRY, SYGVKD. V lost 8 bases, J lost 5 bases, and 10 bases stayed unmatched. This CDR3 region has 16 residues. The CDR3 is CAISEQGAENNSPLHF. The DNA of the CDR3 is TGTGCCATCTCGGAACAGGGGGCGGAAAATAATTCACCCCTCCACTTT.

This chain uses TRBV9 with TRBJ1-2; D perhaps matches TRBD1 (6 bases). The germline V gene has CDR1 SGDLS and CDR2 YYNGEE. V lost 4 bases, J lost 5 bases, and 18 bases lay in between. The CDR3 covers 15 residues. The CDR3 sequence: CASSFRSGQPYGYTF. The CDR3 bases are TGTGCCAGCAGCTTCCGTTCCGGACAGCCTTATGGCTACACCTTC.

The CDR3 protein is CASSPGDTTNEKLFF. The CDR3 coding sequence is TGCGCCAGCAGCCCCGGGGACACAACTAATGAAAAACTGTTTTTT. The rearrangement links TRBV4-1 to TRBJ1-4; possible D gene TRBD1, 6 bases. The germline V gene encodes CDR1 MGHRA and CDR2 YSYEKL. The germline V and J ends were trimmed by 4 bases and 0 bases, with 9 bases remaining between them. This CDR3 has 15 amino acids.

This clone was found a few times. The V gene is TRBV7-2, the J gene TRBJ2-1; maybe TRBD1 (5 bases). The CDR3 is made up of 15 amino acids. V was cut by 10 bases and J by 8 bases, with 24 bases left in between. In germline, CDR1 is SGHTA, CDR2 FQGNSA. The chain's CDR3 is CATKQVSRLPDEQFF. The DNA for the CDR3 is TGTGCCACTAAACAGGTCTCACGTCTCCCCGATGAGCAGTTCTTC.

The chain joins TRBV19 to TRBJ1-2, with TRBD1 matching over 7 bases. Germline CDR1 reads LNHDA; CDR2 reads SQIVND (reference sequence). J was trimmed by 2 bases and V by 3 bases; bases with no gene match: 3. CDR3 length: 14 residues. The DNA of the CDR3 is TGTGCCAGTAGTATCGACAGGGACAACTATGGCTACACCTTC. It is translated as CASSIDRDNYGYTF.

V gene TRBV4-1 combines with J gene TRBJ1-5; TRBD1 matches 7 bases. V lost 5 bases and J lost 3; bases outside the gene matches: 4. In germline, CDR1 is MGHRA, CDR2 YSYEKL. The CDR3 covers 14 residues. In DNA, the CDR3 is TGCGCCAGCAGCTTACAGGGGTACAATCAGCCCCAGCATTTT. This sequence encodes CASSLQGYNQPQHF.

V usage is TRBV6-5 and J usage is TRBJ1-2; TRBD1 matches at 11 bases. The CDR3 is 14 amino acids. Per the germline V gene, CDR1 is MNHEY and CDR2 is SVGAGI. V lost 8 bases to trimming and J lost 3 bases; unmatched junction nucleotides: 5. The CDR3, as DNA: TGTGCCAGCGTACGGACAGGGGGCTACTATGGCTACACCTTC. Protein product: CASVRTGGYYGYTF.

The chain combines TRBV30 with TRBJ2-2, with TRBD2 as a possible D gene (6 bases). CDR3 length: 15 residues. The V gene's germline CDR1 is GTSNPN and CDR2 SVGIG (reference sequence). Trimming pared 4 bases from V and 6 bases from J, leaving 18 bases between. DNA for the CDR3: TGTGCCTGGACAGGACAAAAAACGGGAGCCGGGGAGCTGTTTTTT. Its translation: CAWTGQKTGAGELFF.

The V and J genes are TRBV6-6 and TRBJ1-1, with a weak D call TRBD1 (5 bases). The CDR3 consists of 13 residues. Germline-derived CDR1 and CDR2 are MNHNY and SVGAGI (reference sequence). Trimming cost V 8 bases and J 0 bases, with 10 bases left between them. The chain's CDR3 is CASLRALNTEAFF. In nucleotides, the CDR3 is TGTGCCAGCCTCAGGGCCTTGAACACTGAAGCTTTCTTT.

The chain joins TRBV10-1 to TRBJ2-1; 9 nucleotides align to TRBD2. The CDR3 is 17 residues long. The junction had 12 bases not matched to a gene; V was cut back by 3 bases and J by 6 bases. In germline, CDR1 is WNHNN, CDR2 SYGVQD (reference sequence). The CDR3 DNA reads TGCGCCAGCAGTGACCCGGGACTAGCAGGGTACGGCAATGAGCAGTTCTTC. Protein product: CASSDPGLAGYGNEQFF.

The chain uses TRBV5-1 and TRBJ2-1, with 7 bases identical to TRBD1. The CDR3 loop spans 17 amino acids. Trimming cost V 5 bases and J 3 bases; bases outside gene matches: 14. CDR1 is SGHRS, CDR2 YFSETQ, per germline. DNA for the CDR3: TGCGCCAGCAGTTCTTTACGTGAGGGGGCTGTCTACAATGAGCAGTTCTTC. This sequence encodes CASSSLREGAVYNEQFF.

The J gene is TRBJ2-7, the V gene TRBV7-2; TRBD1 might be the D (6 bases). Germline loops: CDR1 SGHTA, CDR2 FQGNSA. Trimming took off 0 bases at V and 2 bases at J, with 14 bases between the two ends. This CDR3 comprises 16 residues. The DNA of the CDR3 is TGTGCCAGCAGCTTAGCGGGGGATGGGACACCCTACGAGCAGTACTTC. Translated: CASSLAGDGTPYEQYF.

The DNA for the CDR3 is TGCGCCAGCAGCCAAGGGTCTCTAGCGGGGGGTTCGAATGAGCAGTTCTTC. It is translated as CASSQGSLAGGSNEQFF. V gene TRBV4-1 combines with J gene TRBJ2-1; 11 bases line up with TRBD2. Germline V gene sequence: CDR1 MGHRA, CDR2 YSYEKL. Losses at the gene ends were 1 base for V and 7 bases for J; bases not matched to a gene: 9. The CDR3 spans 17 residues.

The gene calls are TRBV19 and TRBJ2-7, with 11 bases lining up with TRBD2. The length of the CDR3 is 16 residues. With 4 bases clipped from V and 3 bases from J, the junction kept 8 bases outside the gene matches. Per germline, CDR1 LNHDA and CDR2 SQIVND (reference sequence). CDR3 sequence (DNA): TGTGCCAGTAGTACCGCGCTAGCGGGGGGCTTCTACGAGCAGTACTTC. This sequence encodes CASSTALAGGFYEQYF.

This chain uses TRBV6-1 with TRBJ1-2; 8 bases agree with TRBD1. J gave up 7 bases and V 0 bases, and 19 bases lay outside the gene matches. The CDR3 is 19 amino acids. Germline V lookup: CDR1 MNHNS, CDR2 SASEGT. The CDR3 nucleotides read TGTGCCAGCAGTGAAGCGATAGGACAGGGCGTCTCTAGGGGCCCTGGCTACACCTTC. Translated, it gives CASSEAIGQGVSRGPGYTF.

The genes are TRBV5-4 and TRBJ1-3; TRBD1 matches 8 bases. In germline, CDR1 is SGHNT, CDR2 YYREEE (reference sequence). The V gene end was trimmed by 0 bases and the J gene end by 2 bases; junction bases not matched to a gene: 1. The CDR3 is made up of 15 amino acids. The CDR3 loop reads CASSLDRGTGNTIYF. DNA of the CDR3: TGTGCCAGCAGCTTGGACAGGGGGACTGGAAACACCATATATTTT.

This clone was seen once. This CDR3 is CASSLDRVGTGELFF. CDR3 DNA sequence: TGTGCCAGCAGTTTAGACAGGGTTGGAACCGGGGAGCTGTTTTTT. The chain couples TRBV2 to TRBJ2-2, with TRBD1 identical over 7 bases. The V gene end was trimmed by 5 bases and the J gene end by 5 bases; junction bases not matched to a gene: 8. Germline V CDR1 and CDR2: SNHLY, FYNNEI. This CDR3 region has 15 residues.